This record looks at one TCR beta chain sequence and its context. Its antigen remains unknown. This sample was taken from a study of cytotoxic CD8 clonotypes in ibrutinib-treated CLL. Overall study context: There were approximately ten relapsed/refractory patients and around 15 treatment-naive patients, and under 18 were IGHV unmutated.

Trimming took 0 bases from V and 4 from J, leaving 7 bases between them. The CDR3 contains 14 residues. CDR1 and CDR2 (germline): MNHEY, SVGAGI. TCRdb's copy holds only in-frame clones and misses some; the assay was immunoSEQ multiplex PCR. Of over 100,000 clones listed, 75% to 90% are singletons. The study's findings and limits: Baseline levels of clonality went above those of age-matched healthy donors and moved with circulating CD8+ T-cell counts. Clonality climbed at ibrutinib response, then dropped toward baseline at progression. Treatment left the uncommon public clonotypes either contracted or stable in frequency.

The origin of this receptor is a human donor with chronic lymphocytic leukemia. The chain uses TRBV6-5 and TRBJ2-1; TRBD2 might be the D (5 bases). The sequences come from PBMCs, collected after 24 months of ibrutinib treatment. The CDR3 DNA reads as TGTGCCAGCAGTTACTCGTCGGGGTACAATGAGCAGTTCTTC. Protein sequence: CASSYSSGYNEQFF.